This entry features one TCR beta chain sequence. Other DNA sequences in the sample encode the same CDR3. V lost 3 bases and J 8 bases, leaving 7 bases between the germline ends. The CDR3 runs 12 residues. Per the germline V gene, CDR1 is MNHNY and CDR2 is SVGAGI (reference sequence). This sample was included in a study of blood T cell repertoires in COVID-19. Study-wide background: Spain, Italy and the United States supplied samples that represented acute and convalescent COVID-19. From T cells, B-cell-depleted T cells, or PBMCs came the material, which was cDNA or gDNA.

In the original processing: Estimation of nucleated cell counts was performed using reference gene primer amplification. The protocol was immunoSEQ multiplex PCR, while the TCRdb copy is restricted to in-frame clones and leaves out a portion. D and trimming were read from the DNA, whereas the V and J calls and clone size are those reported in that table. Of about 280,000 clones in the sample, roughly 88% were seen once. The chain uses TRBV6-6 and TRBJ1-4, with TRBD1 as a possible D gene (5 bases). The sequenced sample was peripheral blood. The TCR sequence derives from a young man with active or convalescent COVID-19. The CDR3 spells CASSYPGEKLFF. CDR3 sequence (DNA): TGTGCCAGCAGTTATCCAGGGGAAAAACTGTTTTTT.